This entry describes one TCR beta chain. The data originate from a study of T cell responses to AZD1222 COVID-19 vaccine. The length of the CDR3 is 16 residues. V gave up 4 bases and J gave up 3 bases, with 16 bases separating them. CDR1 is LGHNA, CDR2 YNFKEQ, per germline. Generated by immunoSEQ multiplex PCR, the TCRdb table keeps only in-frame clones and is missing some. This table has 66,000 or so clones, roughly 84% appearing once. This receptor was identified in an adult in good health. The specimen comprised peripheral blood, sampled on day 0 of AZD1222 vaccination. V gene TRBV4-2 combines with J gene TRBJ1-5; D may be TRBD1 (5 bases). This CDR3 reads CASSLSDKPDNQPQHF. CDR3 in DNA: TGTGCCAGCAGCCTATCGGACAAGCCAGACAATCAGCCCCAGCATTTT.